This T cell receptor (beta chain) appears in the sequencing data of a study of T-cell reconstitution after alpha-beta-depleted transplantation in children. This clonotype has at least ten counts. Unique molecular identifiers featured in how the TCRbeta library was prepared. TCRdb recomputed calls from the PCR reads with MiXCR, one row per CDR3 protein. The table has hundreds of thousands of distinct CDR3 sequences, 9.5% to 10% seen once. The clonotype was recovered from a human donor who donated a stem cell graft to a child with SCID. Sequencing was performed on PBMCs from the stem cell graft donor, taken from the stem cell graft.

CDR3 protein: CASRETGDYGYTF. DNA for the CDR3: TGTGCCAGCAGGGAGACAGGGGACTATGGCTACACCTTC. This chain connects TRBV6-1 to TRBJ1-2, with 8 bases that match TRBD1. The CDR3 has 13 residues. The J segment lost 3 bases and the V segment lost 6 bases, leaving 3 bases of the junction unmatched. The V gene's germline CDR1 is MNHNS and CDR2 SASEGT.